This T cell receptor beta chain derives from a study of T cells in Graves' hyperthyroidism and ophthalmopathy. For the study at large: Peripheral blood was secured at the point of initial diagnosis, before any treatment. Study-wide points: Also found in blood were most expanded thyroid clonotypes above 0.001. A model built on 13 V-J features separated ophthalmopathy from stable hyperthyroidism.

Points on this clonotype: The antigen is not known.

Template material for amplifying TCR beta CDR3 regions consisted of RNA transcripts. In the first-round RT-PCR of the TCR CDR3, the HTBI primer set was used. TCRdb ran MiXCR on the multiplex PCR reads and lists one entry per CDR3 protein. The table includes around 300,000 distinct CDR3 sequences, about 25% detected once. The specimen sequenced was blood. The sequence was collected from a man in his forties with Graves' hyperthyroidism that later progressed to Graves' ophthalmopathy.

The CDR3, as DNA: TGTGCCAGCGGCGCTTTAAGCGGACCTGGAAACACCATATATTTT. This encodes CASGALSGPGNTIYF. This chain uses TRBV28 with TRBJ1-3; D is unclear. The germline CDR1 and CDR2 sequences are MDHEN and SYDVKM. V was pared by 8 bases and J by 2 bases, with 16 bases between. The CDR3 covers 15 residues.